This is a list of T cell receptor beta chains from one sample in a study of shared clonotypes between healthy human individuals. Sequencing used immunoSEQ multiplex PCR; TCRdb keeps in-frame clones, though not all of them. The table has more than 2 million clones, 95% seen once. The sequenced sample consisted of naive CD4+ T cells sorted from blood. These receptors were collected from a man aged 18 to 29 in good health. CDR3s include the opening cysteine and the closing phenylalanine or tryptophan. D genes are given only for firm matches. Clone size is not always given. Where it is, it says once, few, many or a class for expanded clones.

CDR3 DNA: TGTGCTAGTGGTTTGGTTGACGGAGTCTATGGCTACACCTTC
CDR3 protein: CASGLVDGVYGYTF
J gene: TRBJ1-2
D gene: .
clone size: .
V gene: TRBV12-5

CDR3 DNA: TGTGCCAGCAGCCCCCGGACAGGGCGAAACACCATATATTTT
CDR3 protein: CASSPRTGRNTIYF
J gene: TRBJ1-3
D gene: TRBD1
clone size: .
V gene: TRBV9

CDR3 DNA: TGTGCCTGGAGTCTACTAGCCAAAAACATTCAGTACTTC
CDR3 protein: CAWSLLAKNIQYF
J gene: TRBJ2-4
D gene: .
clone size: .
V gene: TRBV30

CDR3 DNA: TGCGCCAGCAGCCAAGAGACAGCCAATCAGCCCCAGCATTTT
CDR3 protein: CASSQETANQPQHF
J gene: TRBJ1-5
D gene: .
clone size: once
V gene: TRBV4-1

CDR3 DNA: TGTGCCAGCAGCTTCGCCCTAGCTCCCAATGAGCAGTTCTTC
CDR3 protein: CASSFALAPNEQFF
J gene: TRBJ2-1
D gene: .
clone size: .
V gene: TRBV7-9

CDR3 DNA: TGTGCCTGGAGGTCAGATGGAAGAGGATCACCCCTCCACTTT
CDR3 protein: CAWRSDGRGSPLHF
J gene: TRBJ1-6
D gene: .
clone size: .
V gene: TRBV30

CDR3 DNA: TGCGCCAGCACCGGGACTAGCGGGAGGGCCAAGCAGTTCTTC
CDR3 protein: CASTGTSGRAKQFF
J gene: TRBJ2-1
D gene: TRBD2
clone size: .
V gene: TRBV5-1

CDR3 DNA: TGTGCCTGGGAGCGGAGAGCGGGGAACTACGAGCAGTACTTC
CDR3 protein: CAWERRAGNYEQYF
J gene: TRBJ2-7
D gene: TRBD2
clone size: .
V gene: TRBV30

CDR3 DNA: TGTGCCAGTAGTCCGCTCACGACAGGGGGCTCAGATACGCAGTATTTT
CDR3 protein: CASSPLTTGGSDTQYF
J gene: TRBJ2-3
D gene: TRBD1
clone size: .
V gene: TRBV19

CDR3 DNA: TGCGCCAGCGGGGAGGGGGAGAGGGTTTATAGCAATCAGCCCCAGCATTTT
CDR3 protein: CASGEGERVYSNQPQHF
J gene: TRBJ1-5
D gene: .
clone size: .
V gene: TRBV10-1

CDR3 DNA: TGTGCCAGCAGTGAGGCGGGGACAGCGTCCGGGACCCAGTACTTC
CDR3 protein: CASSEAGTASGTQYF
J gene: TRBJ2-5
D gene: .
clone size: .
V gene: TRBV2

CDR3 DNA: TGTGCCAGCAGTTTAAGCGGGGGAGGAGGCCCGAACCTCCACTTT
CDR3 protein: CASSLSGGGGPNLHF
J gene: TRBJ1-6
D gene: .
clone size: .
V gene: TRBV28

CDR3 DNA: TGCGCCAGCAGCTTGGGGGACAGGGGAGGCTCACCCCTCCACTTT
CDR3 protein: CASSLGDRGGSPLHF
J gene: TRBJ1-6
D gene: TRBD1
clone size: .
V gene: TRBV5-1

CDR3 DNA: TGCGCCAGCAGCTTGGCCATAGGGATTAATGTAAACTATGGCTACACCTTC
CDR3 protein: CASSLAIGINVNYGYTF
J gene: TRBJ1-2
D gene: .
clone size: .
V gene: TRBV5-1

CDR3 DNA: TGTGCCATCAGTGAGTCGGAACGCTCAACCATATATTTT
CDR3 protein: CAISESERSTIYF
J gene: TRBJ1-3
D gene: .
clone size: .
V gene: TRBV10-3

CDR3 DNA: TGTGCCAGCTCACGACAGGGGAAGGAAGACTATGGCTACACCTTC
CDR3 protein: CASSRQGKEDYGYTF
J gene: TRBJ1-2
D gene: TRBD1
clone size: .
V gene: TRBV18

CDR3 DNA: TGTGCCAGCAGCCGGCTTTGGAACACTGAAGCTTTCTTT
CDR3 protein: CASSRLWNTEAFF
J gene: TRBJ1-1
D gene: .
clone size: .
V gene: TRBV14

CDR3 DNA: TGTGCCTGGAGTGTCGGGACAGGGGGTGAAAAACTGTTTTTT
CDR3 protein: CAWSVGTGGEKLFF
J gene: TRBJ1-4
D gene: TRBD1
clone size: once
V gene: TRBV30

CDR3 DNA: TGTGCCTGGAGCGTACAGGTAGGGACAGATACGCAGTATTTT
CDR3 protein: CAWSVQVGTDTQYF
J gene: TRBJ2-3
D gene: .
clone size: .
V gene: TRBV30

CDR3 DNA: TGTGCCAGCAGTTTCAGGGCCCGAACGGAGGAAAAACTGTTTTTT
CDR3 protein: CASSFRARTEEKLFF
J gene: TRBJ1-4
D gene: .
clone size: .
V gene: TRBV28

CDR3 DNA: TGTGCCAGCAGTTACTCGGAGGGGAGTAGCGCTGAAGCTTTCTTT
CDR3 protein: CASSYSEGSSAEAFF
J gene: TRBJ1-1
D gene: .
clone size: .
V gene: TRBV6-6

CDR3 DNA: TGTGCCAGCAGCTTGGAGACAGGGGTCGGCTATGGCTACACCTTC
CDR3 protein: CASSLETGVGYGYTF
J gene: TRBJ1-2
D gene: TRBD1
clone size: once
V gene: TRBV5-4

CDR3 DNA: TGTGCCAGCAGTTTTTTAGAAAACACTGAAGCTTTCTTT
CDR3 protein: CASSFLENTEAFF
J gene: TRBJ1-1
D gene: .
clone size: .
V gene: TRBV27

CDR3 DNA: TGCGCCAGCAGCCAAGATGGCCAGGGGGCTCCCTCTGGGGCCAACGTCCTGACTTTC
CDR3 protein: CASSQDGQGAPSGANVLTF
J gene: TRBJ2-6
D gene: TRBD1
clone size: .
V gene: TRBV4-1

CDR3 DNA: TGTGCCTTCGTAGTCCTTTCCTACAATGAGCAGTTCTTC
CDR3 protein: CAFVVLSYNEQFF
J gene: TRBJ2-1
D gene: .
clone size: .
V gene: TRBV30

CDR3 DNA: TGTGCCAGCAGCTTACATGGTGGGACAGATCCTTACGAGCAGTACTTC
CDR3 protein: CASSLHGGTDPYEQYF
J gene: TRBJ2-7
D gene: TRBD1
clone size: .
V gene: TRBV7-3

CDR3 DNA: TGTGCCAGCAGTCCCGGCTTCCTGCAGGGTGCCTCCTTGAAGCAGTACTTC
CDR3 protein: CASSPGFLQGASLKQYF
J gene: TRBJ2-7
D gene: .
clone size: .
V gene: TRBV28

CDR3 DNA: TGTGCCAGCAGCTTGGAGACAGGTCTTTACAACTCTGAGCAGTACTTC
CDR3 protein: CASSLETGLYNSEQYF
J gene: TRBJ2-7
D gene: .
clone size: .
V gene: TRBV5-6

CDR3 DNA: TGTGCCAGCAGTTCCGGGACTAGCGGGGGGTACAATGAGCAGTTCTTC
CDR3 protein: CASSSGTSGGYNEQFF
J gene: TRBJ2-1
D gene: TRBD2
clone size: .
V gene: TRBV6-5

CDR3 DNA: TGTGCCAGCAGCCTACTAGCGGGAGCCTACGAGCAGTACTTC
CDR3 protein: CASSLLAGAYEQYF
J gene: TRBJ2-7
D gene: TRBD2
clone size: .
V gene: TRBV11-2

CDR3 DNA: TGTGCCAGCAGTTACTACAACAGGGCTCACGAGCAGTACTTC
CDR3 protein: CASSYYNRAHEQYF
J gene: TRBJ2-7
D gene: .
clone size: .
V gene: TRBV6-5

CDR3 DNA: TGTGCCAGCAGCTTGGGGTGGGGACAGGGGGCTGGCTACACCTTC
CDR3 protein: CASSLGWGQGAGYTF
J gene: TRBJ1-2
D gene: TRBD1
clone size: .
V gene: TRBV5-4

CDR3 DNA: TGCGCCAGCAGCTTGAAGGGGGCCGGTGAAAAACTGTTTTTT
CDR3 protein: CASSLKGAGEKLFF
J gene: TRBJ1-4
D gene: TRBD1
clone size: .
V gene: TRBV5-1

CDR3 DNA: TGTGCCAGCAGTCGTGCCTCCTATAATTCACCCCTCCACTTT
CDR3 protein: CASSRASYNSPLHF
J gene: TRBJ1-6
D gene: .
clone size: .
V gene: TRBV27

CDR3 DNA: TGTGCCAGCAGCACTCTCCAGGGGGGGAATGAAAAACTGTTTTTT
CDR3 protein: CASSTLQGGNEKLFF
J gene: TRBJ1-4
D gene: TRBD1
clone size: .
V gene: TRBV9

CDR3 DNA: TGTGCCAGCAGCGACGACAGGGGTACCGCTGAAGCTTTCTTT
CDR3 protein: CASSDDRGTAEAFF
J gene: TRBJ1-1
D gene: TRBD1
clone size: .
V gene: TRBV7-2

CDR3 DNA: TGTGCCAGCAGTGGTGCCAGACCCGTCAATAATTCACCCCTCCACTTT
CDR3 protein: CASSGARPVNNSPLHF
J gene: TRBJ1-6
D gene: .
clone size: .
V gene: TRBV6-1

CDR3 DNA: TGTGCCAGTAGTATAGGAGAAGGGGGCGCTTATGGCTACACCTTC
CDR3 protein: CASSIGEGGAYGYTF
J gene: TRBJ1-2
D gene: TRBD1
clone size: .
V gene: TRBV19

CDR3 DNA: TGCGCCAGCAGCTTGGTGGGCAGCCAGGTCTCCTACGAGCAGTACTTC
CDR3 protein: CASSLVGSQVSYEQYF
J gene: TRBJ2-7
D gene: .
clone size: .
V gene: TRBV5-1

CDR3 DNA: TGTGCCAGCAGTAGCGGACAGGGGAATCAGCCCCAGCATTTT
CDR3 protein: CASSSGQGNQPQHF
J gene: TRBJ1-5
D gene: TRBD1
clone size: .
V gene: TRBV7-2

CDR3 DNA: TGTGCCAGCAGTATCGGGACAGGGGTTCGATACACCTTC
CDR3 protein: CASSIGTGVRYTF
J gene: TRBJ1-2
D gene: TRBD1
clone size: .
V gene: TRBV6-5

CDR3 DNA: TGTGCCAGCAGGATTACAGGGGGCGGCGTAAACACTGAAGCTTTCTTT
CDR3 protein: CASRITGGGVNTEAFF
J gene: TRBJ1-1
D gene: TRBD1
clone size: .
V gene: TRBV2

CDR3 DNA: TGTGCCAGCAGTGGCCGGGACAGGGTGGGCTACACCTTC
CDR3 protein: CASSGRDRVGYTF
J gene: TRBJ1-2
D gene: TRBD1
clone size: .
V gene: TRBV28

CDR3 DNA: TGTGCCAGTAGTTCCTCAATGAACACTGAAGCTTTCTTT
CDR3 protein: CASSSSMNTEAFF
J gene: TRBJ1-1
D gene: .
clone size: .
V gene: TRBV19

CDR3 DNA: TGTGCCAGTAGTACCTCGACTACCCCGTCAGCTGAGCAGTTCTTC
CDR3 protein: CASSTSTTPSAEQFF
J gene: TRBJ2-1
D gene: .
clone size: .
V gene: TRBV19

CDR3 DNA: TGTGCCAGCCAGTTTAACCAGGGAGGAAGAGAGACCCAGTACTTC
CDR3 protein: CASQFNQGGRETQYF
J gene: TRBJ2-5
D gene: .
clone size: .
V gene: TRBV6-1

CDR3 DNA: TGCGCCAGCAGCTTGAGCGTCGGACAGGGGTTATCCGAGCAGTACTTC
CDR3 protein: CASSLSVGQGLSEQYF
J gene: TRBJ2-7
D gene: TRBD1
clone size: .
V gene: TRBV5-1

CDR3 DNA: TGTGCCAGCAGTTCCTCGGGACAGGGGGCCGGTGAAGCTTTCTTT
CDR3 protein: CASSSSGQGAGEAFF
J gene: TRBJ1-1
D gene: TRBD1
clone size: .
V gene: TRBV28

CDR3 DNA: TGTGCCAGCAACAGGGTCCCTAATTCACCCCTCCACTTT
CDR3 protein: CASNRVPNSPLHF
J gene: TRBJ1-6
D gene: .
clone size: few
V gene: TRBV2

CDR3 DNA: TGTGCCAGCTCAGGGTTGGGGCCGAACACTGAAGCTTTCTTT
CDR3 protein: CASSGLGPNTEAFF
J gene: TRBJ1-1
D gene: .
clone size: .
V gene: TRBV18

CDR3 DNA: TGTGCCAGCAGCTTGTCTAGCGGAACCTCCACTGAGCAGTTCTTC
CDR3 protein: CASSLSSGTSTEQFF
J gene: TRBJ2-1
D gene: TRBD2
clone size: once
V gene: TRBV11-2

CDR3 DNA: TGTGCAAGTCGCTTAGTTTCTGGGCCCACAGGGGAGGAGGCAACTAATGAAAAACTGTTTTTT
CDR3 protein: CASRLVSGPTGEEATNEKLFF
J gene: TRBJ1-4
D gene: .
clone size: .
V gene: TRBV12-2

CDR3 DNA: TGCGCCAGCAGTGAGTCGGGACGTGGCTCCTATAATTCACCCCTCCACTTT
CDR3 protein: CASSESGRGSYNSPLHF
J gene: TRBJ1-6
D gene: .
clone size: .
V gene: TRBV10-1

CDR3 DNA: TGTGCCAGCAGCGCCCGGGGACTAGCGGGAGTGGGCGAGCAGTACTTC
CDR3 protein: CASSARGLAGVGEQYF
J gene: TRBJ2-7
D gene: TRBD2
clone size: .
V gene: TRBV7-8

CDR3 DNA: TGCGCCAGCAGCACTGACAGGAACCTTGATAATGAAAAACTGTTTTTT
CDR3 protein: CASSTDRNLDNEKLFF
J gene: TRBJ1-4
D gene: .
clone size: .
V gene: TRBV5-1

CDR3 DNA: TGTGCCACAAAACTAGCGGGAGGGCCTCGGAATGAGCAGTTCTTC
CDR3 protein: CATKLAGGPRNEQFF
J gene: TRBJ2-1
D gene: TRBD2
clone size: .
V gene: TRBV2

CDR3 DNA: TGTGCCAGCAGCTTAGGGACAGTCAACACCGGGGAGCTGTTTTTT
CDR3 protein: CASSLGTVNTGELFF
J gene: TRBJ2-2
D gene: .
clone size: .
V gene: TRBV7-6

CDR3 DNA: TGCGCCAGCAGCCCCCTCGGACTAGTTGGGGAGACCCAGTACTTC
CDR3 protein: CASSPLGLVGETQYF
J gene: TRBJ2-5
D gene: TRBD2
clone size: .
V gene: TRBV4-1

CDR3 DNA: TGCGCCAGCAGCCCCACTAGGCCCATCGGCACAGATACGCAGTATTTT
CDR3 protein: CASSPTRPIGTDTQYF
J gene: TRBJ2-3
D gene: .
clone size: .
V gene: TRBV5-1